This TCR beta chain derives from a study of T cell responses to AZD1222 COVID-19 vaccine. Study context: Second doses were pooled across both intervals (about 4 or about 12 weeks). Notes on the study in general: Donor demographics were predominantly white British with a female majority; clonal diversity may be underestimated. Reports indicate that nearly half of spike-specific TCRs are directed at unmutated variant regions.

Notes on this clone: The antigen is unknown.

TCRdb's table, derived via immunoSEQ multiplex PCR, lists solely in-frame clones and lacks some. Of roughly 180,000 clones detected, around 88% appear once; the ten largest clones hold 0.4% to 0.5%. Germline V CDR1 and CDR2: SGHNT, YYREEE (reference sequence). The V end lost 3 bases, the J end lost 5 bases, and 12 bases lay between the germline ends. This CDR3 has 13 amino acids. This clonotype was sampled from an adult in good health. The sequenced sample was peripheral blood, obtained on day 0 of AZD1222 vaccination. The rearrangement uses TRBV5-4 and TRBJ2-7; D gene unclear. The chain's CDR3 is CASSYAGTHEQYF. The DNA for the CDR3 is TGTGCCAGCAGCTACGCAGGCACCCACGAGCAGTACTTC.